This entry is about one T cell receptor beta chain. Its antigen is unknown. Per-base quality was not reported, and no clone a single base away is much larger than it. Libraries were made using RT-PCR. TCRdb shows the sequencer as NextSeq 550. In TCRdb, the public reads were trimmed at Q25 with fastp and aligned with MiXCR, with productive beta chains retained. Identical CDR3 protein sequences are pooled into one entry, listed with their most common genes and DNA. The sample table shows 900,000 to 1,000,000 distinct CDR3 sequences, and about a sixth are seen once. Roughly 6.4% of the sample rests with the top ten. These data originate in a study of patients and donors after allogeneic stem cell transplantation (TCRdb year 2020). The TCR comes from a human donor who was either an allogeneic HSCT recipient or a stem cell or donor lymphocyte infusion donor (not recorded which). It is not recorded whose cells these are; they may come from a transplant donor. Sequenced material: blood, either unsorted or a sorted T cell fraction (not recorded which).

The nucleotides are TGCAGCGGATACTCTGGAAACACCATATATTTT. This encodes CSGYSGNTIYF. The V and J genes are TRBV29-1 and TRBJ1-3; no D gene can be assigned with confidence. V and J are truncated by 7 bases and 0 bases respectively, leaving an intervening sequence of 4 bases. The cysteine opens and the phenylalanine closes a CDR3 of 11 amino acids. The sequence is cut down to CDR3 DNA, 33 bases in frame from base 1. CDR1 and CDR2 (SQVTM, ANQGSEA) derive from the germline V gene.